What follows describes a single T cell receptor (beta chain). Its antigen remains unknown. This record belongs to a study of shared clonotypes between healthy human individuals. Findings of the study overall: All-four-donor shared clonotypes had higher generation probabilities than non-shared clonotypes did.

Positive CCR7 selection of CD45RO-negative cells yielded the naive CD8 cells, and terminally differentiated effector memory CD45RA+ cells were excluded. Donors, healthy HIV-negative adults, lacked recent acute infections or vaccinations. The V segment lost 7 bases and the J segment 4 bases; nucleotides outside the gene matches: 7. The CDR3 runs 15 residues. The germline gives CDR1 SGDLS, CDR2 YYNGEE. Splitting of each subset's genomic DNA was done evenly across several immunoSEQ plates. In the original analysis: ImmunoSEQ output lacked quality scores and full-length reads, limiting matched filtering. TCRdb's copy holds only in-frame clones and misses some; the assay was immunoSEQ multiplex PCR. Clone size and V and J calls were adopted from that table, with D and trimming inferred from the DNA. The sample includes about 2 million clones, roughly 95% of them seen just once.

The sequencing sample was made of naive CD8+ T cells sorted from blood. This sequence originates from a man younger than 35 in good health. The J gene is TRBJ2-1, the V gene TRBV9; TRBD2 matches at 11 bases. The DNA of the CDR3 is TGTGCCAGCGAATCCGGGACTAGCGGTTACAATGAGCAGTTCTTC. Protein sequence: CASESGTSGYNEQFF.